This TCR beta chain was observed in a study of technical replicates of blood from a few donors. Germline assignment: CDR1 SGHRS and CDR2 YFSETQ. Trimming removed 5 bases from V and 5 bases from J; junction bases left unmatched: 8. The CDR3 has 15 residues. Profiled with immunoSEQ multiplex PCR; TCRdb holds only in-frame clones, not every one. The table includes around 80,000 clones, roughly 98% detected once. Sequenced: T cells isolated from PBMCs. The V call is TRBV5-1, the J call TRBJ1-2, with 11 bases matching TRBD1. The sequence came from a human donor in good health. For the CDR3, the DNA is TGCGCCAGCAGGCGTGATGGGACAGGGGGGTATGGCTACACCTTC. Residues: CASRRDGTGGYGYTF.